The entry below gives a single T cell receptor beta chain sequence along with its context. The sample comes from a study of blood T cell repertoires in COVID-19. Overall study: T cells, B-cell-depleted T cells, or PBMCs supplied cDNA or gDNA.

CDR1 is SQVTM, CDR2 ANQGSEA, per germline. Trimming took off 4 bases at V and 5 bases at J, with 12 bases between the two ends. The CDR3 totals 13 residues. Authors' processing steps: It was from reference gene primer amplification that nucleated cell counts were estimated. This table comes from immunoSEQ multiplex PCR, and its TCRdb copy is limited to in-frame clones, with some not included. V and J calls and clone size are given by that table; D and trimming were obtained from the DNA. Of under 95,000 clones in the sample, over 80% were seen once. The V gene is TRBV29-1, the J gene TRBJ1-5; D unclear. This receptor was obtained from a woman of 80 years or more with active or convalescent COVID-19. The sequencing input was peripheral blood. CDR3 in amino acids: CSVASGVDQPQHF. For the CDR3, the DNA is TGCAGCGTTGCGTCCGGTGTCGATCAGCCCCAGCATTTT.